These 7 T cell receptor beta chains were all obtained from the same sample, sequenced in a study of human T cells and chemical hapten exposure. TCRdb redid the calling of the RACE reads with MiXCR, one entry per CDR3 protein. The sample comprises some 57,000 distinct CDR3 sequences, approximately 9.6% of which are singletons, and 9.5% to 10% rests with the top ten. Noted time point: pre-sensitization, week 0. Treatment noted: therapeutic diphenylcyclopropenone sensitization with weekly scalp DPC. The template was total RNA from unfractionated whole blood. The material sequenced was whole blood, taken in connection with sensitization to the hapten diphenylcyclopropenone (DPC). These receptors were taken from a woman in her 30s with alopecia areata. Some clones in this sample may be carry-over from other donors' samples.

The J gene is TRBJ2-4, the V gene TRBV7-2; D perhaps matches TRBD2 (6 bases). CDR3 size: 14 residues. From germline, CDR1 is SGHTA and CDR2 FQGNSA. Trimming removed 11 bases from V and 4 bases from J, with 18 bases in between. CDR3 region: CAPAPGLRKNIQYF. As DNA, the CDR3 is TGTGCCCCGGCCCCCGGACTACGGAAAAACATTCAGTACTTC.

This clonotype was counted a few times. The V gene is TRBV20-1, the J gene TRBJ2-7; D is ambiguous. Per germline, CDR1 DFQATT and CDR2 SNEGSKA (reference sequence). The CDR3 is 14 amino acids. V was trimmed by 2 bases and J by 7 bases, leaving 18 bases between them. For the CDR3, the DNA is TGCAGTGCTAGATCTATGGTACGAGTTGGAGAGCAGTACTTC. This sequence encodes CSARSMVRVGEQYF.

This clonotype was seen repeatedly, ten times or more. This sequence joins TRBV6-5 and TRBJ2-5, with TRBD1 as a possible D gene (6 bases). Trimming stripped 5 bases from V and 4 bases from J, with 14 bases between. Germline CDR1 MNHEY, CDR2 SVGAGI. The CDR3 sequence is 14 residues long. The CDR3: CASSLGQPLETQYF. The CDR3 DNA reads TGTGCCAGCAGTCTCGGACAGCCGTTAGAGACCCAGTACTTC.

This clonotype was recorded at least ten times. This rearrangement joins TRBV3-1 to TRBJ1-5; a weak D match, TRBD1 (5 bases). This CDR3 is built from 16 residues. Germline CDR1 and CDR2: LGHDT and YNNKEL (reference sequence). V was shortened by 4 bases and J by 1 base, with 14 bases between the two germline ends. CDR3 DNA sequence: TGTGCCAGCAGCCGGGGGTGGGTGAGGAGCAATCAGCCCCAGCATTTT. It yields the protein CASSRGWVRSNQPQHF. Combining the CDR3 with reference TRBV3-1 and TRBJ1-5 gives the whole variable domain DTAVSQTPKYLVTQMGNDKSIKCEQNLGHDTMYWYKQDSKKFLKIMFSYNNKELIINETVPNRFSPKSPDKAHLNLHINSLELGDSAVYFCASSRGWVRSNQPQHFGDGTRLSIL.

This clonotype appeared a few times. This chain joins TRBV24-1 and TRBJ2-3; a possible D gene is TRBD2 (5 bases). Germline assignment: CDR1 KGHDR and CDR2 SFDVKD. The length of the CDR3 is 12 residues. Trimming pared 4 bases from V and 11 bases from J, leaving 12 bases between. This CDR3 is CATSELGLVQYF. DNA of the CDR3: TGTGCCACCAGTGAACTCGGACTTGTGCAGTATTTT.

CDR3 region: CASSSPSGTPNSYEQYF. In DNA, the CDR3 is TGCGCCAGCAGCTCGCCGAGCGGGACACCCAACTCCTACGAGCAGTACTTC. V is TRBV5-1 and J is TRBJ2-7; weak D call: TRBD2 (7 bases). V was clipped by 3 bases and J by 0 bases, with 19 bases between them. The CDR3 contains 17 residues. In germline, CDR1 is SGHRS, CDR2 YFSETQ.

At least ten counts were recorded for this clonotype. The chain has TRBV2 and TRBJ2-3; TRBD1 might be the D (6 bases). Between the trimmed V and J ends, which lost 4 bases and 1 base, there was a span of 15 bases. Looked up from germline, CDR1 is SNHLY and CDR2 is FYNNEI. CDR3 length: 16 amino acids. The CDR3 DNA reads TGTGCCAGCAGTGGCAGGGGTCTCTCGGGCACAGATACGCAGTATTTT. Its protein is CASSGRGLSGTDTQYF. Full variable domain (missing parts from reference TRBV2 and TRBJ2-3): EPEVTQTPSHQVTQMGQEVILRCVPISNHLYFYWYRQILGQKVEFLVSFYNNEISEKSEIFDDQFSVERPDGSNFTLKIRSTKLEDSAMYFCASSGRGLSGTDTQYFGPGTRLTVL.